There are many counts of the clone carrying this T cell receptor beta chain. Its specificity is unknown. Germline lookup yields CDR1 PRHDT and CDR2 FYEKMQ (reference sequence). Trimming cost V 5 bases and J 8 bases, with 11 bases left between them. The CDR3 sequence is 12 residues long. This sample is drawn from a study of beta chain features in type 1 diabetes. Broader study findings: Possible PCR preference for shorter templates applied equally to patients and controls.

As every portion of the isolated RNA was reverse transcribed, the sequencing read expressed TCRB transcripts. Data came from immunoSEQ multiplex PCR; TCRdb stores just in-frame clones and leaves some out. Among about 300,000 clones listed, roughly 8% were seen once. The sequence came from a woman aged 18-29 years in good health. This chain joins TRBV13 and TRBJ2-3, with D possibly TRBD2 on 5 matching bases. The sample consisted of central memory CD4+ T cells from blood. The CDR3, as DNA: TGTGCCAGCAGCAAACTAGTCGTTACGCAGTATTTT. As protein: CASSKLVVTQYF.